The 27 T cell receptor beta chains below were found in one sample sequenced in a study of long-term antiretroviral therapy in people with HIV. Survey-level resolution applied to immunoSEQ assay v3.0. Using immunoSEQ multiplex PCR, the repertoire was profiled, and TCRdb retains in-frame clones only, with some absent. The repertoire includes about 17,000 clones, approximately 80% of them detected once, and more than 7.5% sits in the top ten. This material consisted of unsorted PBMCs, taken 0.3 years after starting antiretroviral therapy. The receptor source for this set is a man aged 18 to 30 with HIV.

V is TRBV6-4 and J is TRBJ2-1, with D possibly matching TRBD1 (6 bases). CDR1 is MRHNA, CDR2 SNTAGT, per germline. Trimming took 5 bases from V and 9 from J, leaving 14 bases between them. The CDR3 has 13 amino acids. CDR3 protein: CASSKTGLREQFF. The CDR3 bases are TGTGCCAGCAGTAAAACAGGGCTTCGTGAGCAGTTCTTC.

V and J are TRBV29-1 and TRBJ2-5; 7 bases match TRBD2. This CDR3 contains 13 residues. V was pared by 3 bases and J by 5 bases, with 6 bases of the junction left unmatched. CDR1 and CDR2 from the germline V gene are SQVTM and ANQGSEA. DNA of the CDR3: TGCAGCGTTGACAGGGAGGGGTCGGAGACCCAGTACTTC. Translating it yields CSVDREGSETQYF. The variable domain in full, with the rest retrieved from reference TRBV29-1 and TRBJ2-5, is SAVISQKPSRDICQRGTSLTIQCQVDSQVTMMFWYRQQPGQSLTLIATANQGSEATYESGFVIDKFPISRPNLTFSTLTVSNMSPEDSSIYLCSVDREGSETQYFGPGTRLLVL.

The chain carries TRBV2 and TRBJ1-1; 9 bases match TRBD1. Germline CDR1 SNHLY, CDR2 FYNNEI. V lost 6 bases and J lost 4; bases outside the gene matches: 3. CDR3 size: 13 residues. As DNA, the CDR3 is TGTGCCAGCAGGGGACAGGGAGGCACTGAAGCTTTCTTT. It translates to CASRGQGGTEAFF.

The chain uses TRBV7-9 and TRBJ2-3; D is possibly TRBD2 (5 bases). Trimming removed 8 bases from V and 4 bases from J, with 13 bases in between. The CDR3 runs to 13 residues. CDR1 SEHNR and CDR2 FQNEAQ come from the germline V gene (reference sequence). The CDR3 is CASGPSGADTQYF. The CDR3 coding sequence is TGTGCCAGCGGCCCATCCGGGGCAGATACGCAGTATTTT.

This CDR3 is CASSQFRDRLNGEKLFF. CDR3 coding DNA: TGTGCCAGCAGCCAGTTCCGGGACAGACTTAATGGTGAAAAACTGTTTTTT. The chain couples TRBV14 to TRBJ1-4; 7 bases match TRBD1. The ends lost 3 bases at V and 7 bases at J; junction bases unmatched: 14. Per germline, CDR1 SGHDN and CDR2 FVKESK. The CDR3 length is 17 residues.

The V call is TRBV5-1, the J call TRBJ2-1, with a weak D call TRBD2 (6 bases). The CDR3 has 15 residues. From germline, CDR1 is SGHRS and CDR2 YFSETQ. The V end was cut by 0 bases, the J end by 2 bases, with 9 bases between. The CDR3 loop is CASSLELATYNEQFF. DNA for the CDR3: TGCGCCAGCAGCTTGGAACTAGCCACCTACAATGAGCAGTTCTTC.

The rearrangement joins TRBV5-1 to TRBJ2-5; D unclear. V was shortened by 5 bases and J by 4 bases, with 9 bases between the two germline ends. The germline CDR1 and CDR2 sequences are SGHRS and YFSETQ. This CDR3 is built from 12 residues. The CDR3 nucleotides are TGCGCCAGCAGTTTTTCCGGAGAGACCCAGTACTTC. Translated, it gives CASSFSGETQYF.

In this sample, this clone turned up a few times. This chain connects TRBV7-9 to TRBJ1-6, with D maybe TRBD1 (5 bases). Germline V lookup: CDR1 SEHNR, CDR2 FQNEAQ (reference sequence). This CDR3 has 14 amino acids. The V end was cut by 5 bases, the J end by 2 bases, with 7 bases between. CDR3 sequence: CASSPGTYNSPLHF. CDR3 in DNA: TGTGCCAGCAGCCCAGGGACCTATAATTCACCCCTCCACTTT. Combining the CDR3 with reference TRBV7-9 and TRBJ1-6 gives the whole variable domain DTGVSQNPRHKITKRGQNVTFRCDPISEHNRLYWYRQTLGQGPEFLTYFQNEAQLEKSRLLSDRFSAERPKGSFSTLEIQRTEQGDSAMYLCASSPGTYNSPLHFGNGTRLTVT.

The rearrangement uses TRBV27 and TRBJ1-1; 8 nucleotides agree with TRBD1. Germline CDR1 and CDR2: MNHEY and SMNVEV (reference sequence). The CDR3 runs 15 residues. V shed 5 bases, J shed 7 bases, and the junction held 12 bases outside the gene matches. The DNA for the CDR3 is TGTGCCAGCAGTGCTTTGCCGGGACAGGAGATTGAAGCTTTCTTT. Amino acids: CASSALPGQEIEAFF.

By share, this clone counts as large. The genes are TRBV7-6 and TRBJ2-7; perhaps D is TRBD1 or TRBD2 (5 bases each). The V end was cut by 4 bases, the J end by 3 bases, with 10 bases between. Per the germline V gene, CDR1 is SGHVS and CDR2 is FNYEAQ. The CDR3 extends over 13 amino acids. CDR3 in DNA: TGTGCCAGCAGCTCGGGACCGAACTACGAGCAGTACTTC. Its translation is CASSSGPNYEQYF. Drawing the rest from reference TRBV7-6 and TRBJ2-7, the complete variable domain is GAGVSQSPRYKVTKRGQDVALRCDPISGHVSLYWYRQALGQGPEFLTYFNYEAQQDKSGLPNDRFSAERPEGSISTLTIQRTEQRDSAMYRCASSSGPNYEQYFGPGTRLTVT.

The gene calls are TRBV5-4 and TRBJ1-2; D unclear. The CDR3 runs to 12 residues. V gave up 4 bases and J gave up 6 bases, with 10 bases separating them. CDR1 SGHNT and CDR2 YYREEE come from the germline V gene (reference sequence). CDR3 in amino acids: CASSPNSDGYTF. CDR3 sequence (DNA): TGTGCCAGCAGCCCAAATTCGGATGGCTACACCTTC.

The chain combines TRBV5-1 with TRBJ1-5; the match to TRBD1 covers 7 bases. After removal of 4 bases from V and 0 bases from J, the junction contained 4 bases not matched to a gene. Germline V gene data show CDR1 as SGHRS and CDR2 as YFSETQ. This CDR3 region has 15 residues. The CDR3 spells CASSIGTVSNQPQHF. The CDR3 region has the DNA TGCGCCAGCAGCATCGGGACAGTTAGCAATCAGCCCCAGCATTTT.

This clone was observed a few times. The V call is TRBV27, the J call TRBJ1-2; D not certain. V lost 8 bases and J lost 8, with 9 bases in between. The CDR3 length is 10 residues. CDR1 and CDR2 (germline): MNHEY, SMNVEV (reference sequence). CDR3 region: CASYRSGYTF. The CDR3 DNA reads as TGTGCCAGCTACAGAAGCGGCTACACCTTC.

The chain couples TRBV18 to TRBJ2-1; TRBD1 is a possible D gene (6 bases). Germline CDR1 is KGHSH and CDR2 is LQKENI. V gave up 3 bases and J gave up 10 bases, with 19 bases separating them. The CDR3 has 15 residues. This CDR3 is CASSPPDRIQWEQFF. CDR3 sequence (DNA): TGTGCCAGCTCACCTCCGGACAGAATACAATGGGAGCAGTTCTTC.

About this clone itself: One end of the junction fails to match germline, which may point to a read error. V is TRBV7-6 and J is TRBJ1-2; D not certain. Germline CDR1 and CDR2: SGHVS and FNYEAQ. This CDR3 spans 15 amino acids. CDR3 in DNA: TGTGCCAACAGCTTAGCGTGGCCTCCTAACTATGGCTACACCTTC. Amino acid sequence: CANSLAWPPNYGYTF.

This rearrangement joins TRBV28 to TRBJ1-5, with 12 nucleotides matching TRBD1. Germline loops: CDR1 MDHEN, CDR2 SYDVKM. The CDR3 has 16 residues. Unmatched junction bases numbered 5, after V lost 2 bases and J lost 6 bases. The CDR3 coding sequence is TGTGCCAGCAGTTTACCCGGGACAGGGGGCAGTCAGCCCCAGCATTTT. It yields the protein CASSLPGTGGSQPQHF.

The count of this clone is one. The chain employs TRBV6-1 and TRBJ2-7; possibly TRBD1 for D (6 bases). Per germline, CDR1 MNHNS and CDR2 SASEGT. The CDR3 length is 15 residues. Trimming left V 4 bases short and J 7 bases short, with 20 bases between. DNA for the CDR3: TGTGCCAGCAGTGCGAGGACAGCCGGGATGGGGGAGCAGTACTTC. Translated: CASSARTAGMGEQYF.

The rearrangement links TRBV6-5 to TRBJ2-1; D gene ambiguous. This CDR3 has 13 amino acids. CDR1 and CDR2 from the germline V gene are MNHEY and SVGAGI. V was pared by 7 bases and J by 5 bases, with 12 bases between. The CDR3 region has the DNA TGTGCCAGCAATACAAGGATGAACAATGAGCAGTTCTTC. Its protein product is CASNTRMNNEQFF.

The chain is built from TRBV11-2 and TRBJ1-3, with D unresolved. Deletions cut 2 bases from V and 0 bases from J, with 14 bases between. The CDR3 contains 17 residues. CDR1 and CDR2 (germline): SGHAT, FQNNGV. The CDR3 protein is CASSLLSGSLSGNTIYF. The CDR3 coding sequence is TGTGCCAGCAGCTTACTTTCAGGCTCCCTCTCTGGAAACACCATATATTTT.

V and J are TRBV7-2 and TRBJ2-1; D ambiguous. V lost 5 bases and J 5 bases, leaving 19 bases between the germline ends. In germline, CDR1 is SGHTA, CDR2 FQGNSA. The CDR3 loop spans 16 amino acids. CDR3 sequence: CASSLPRAYQNNEQFF. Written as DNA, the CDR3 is TGTGCCAGCAGCCTTCCCCGAGCGTACCAAAACAATGAGCAGTTCTTC.

The chain's CDR3 is CASSKDRGRTGELFF. In DNA form, the CDR3 reads TGTGCCAGCAGCAAAGACAGGGGGCGGACCGGGGAGCTGTTTTTT. The chain employs TRBV7-3 and TRBJ2-2; 10 positions match TRBD1. Germline V gives CDR1 SGHTA, CDR2 FQGTGA. This CDR3 contains 15 residues. V trimming: 5 bases; J trimming: 5 bases; junction bases outside the gene matches: 5.

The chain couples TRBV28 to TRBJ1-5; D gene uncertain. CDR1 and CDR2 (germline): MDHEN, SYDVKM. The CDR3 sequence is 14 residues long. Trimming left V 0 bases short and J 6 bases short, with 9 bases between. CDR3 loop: CASSLWGKGQPQHF. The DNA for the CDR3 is TGTGCCAGCAGTTTATGGGGGAAAGGTCAGCCCCAGCATTTT.

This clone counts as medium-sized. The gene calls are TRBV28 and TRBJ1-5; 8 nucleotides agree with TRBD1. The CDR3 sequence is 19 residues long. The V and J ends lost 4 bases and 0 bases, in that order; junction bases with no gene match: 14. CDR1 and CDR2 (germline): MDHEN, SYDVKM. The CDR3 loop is CASSSPRAGGEYSNQPQHF. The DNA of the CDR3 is TGTGCCAGCAGTTCCCCCAGGGCAGGGGGCGAGTATAGCAATCAGCCCCAGCATTTT.

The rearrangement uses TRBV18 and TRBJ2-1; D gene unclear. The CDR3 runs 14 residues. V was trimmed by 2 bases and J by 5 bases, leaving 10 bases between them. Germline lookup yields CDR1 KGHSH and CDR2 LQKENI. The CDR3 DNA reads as TGTGCCAGCTCACCAGGCGTTGAAAACAATGAGCAGTTCTTC. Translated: CASSPGVENNEQFF.

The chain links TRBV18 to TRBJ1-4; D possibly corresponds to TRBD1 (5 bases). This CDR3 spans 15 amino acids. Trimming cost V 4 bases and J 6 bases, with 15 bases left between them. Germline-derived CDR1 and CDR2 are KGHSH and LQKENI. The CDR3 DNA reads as TGTGCCAGCTCACAGACCGGGACCGGCTATGAAAAACTGTTTTTT. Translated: CASSQTGTGYEKLFF.

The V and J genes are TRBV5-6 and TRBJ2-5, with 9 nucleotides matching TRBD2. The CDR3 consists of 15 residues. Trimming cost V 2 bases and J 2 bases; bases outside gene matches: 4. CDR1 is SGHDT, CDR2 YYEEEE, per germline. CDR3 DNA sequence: TGTGCCAGCAGCTTACAGCGGGGGGTACAAGAGACCCAGTACTTC. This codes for CASSLQRGVQETQYF.

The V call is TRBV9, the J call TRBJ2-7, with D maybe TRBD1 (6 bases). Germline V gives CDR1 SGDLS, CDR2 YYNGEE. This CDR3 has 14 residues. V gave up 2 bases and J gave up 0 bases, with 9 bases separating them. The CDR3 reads CASSVRGSSYEQYF. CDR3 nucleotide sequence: TGTGCCAGCAGCGTCAGGGGCTCCTCCTACGAGCAGTACTTC.